These 4 T cell receptor beta chains came from one sample sequenced in a study of beta chain features in type 1 diabetes. The authors reverse transcribed all of the isolated RNA, so sequencing captured expressed TCRB transcripts. The method was immunoSEQ multiplex PCR; TCRdb's version includes in-frame clones alone and lacks a portion of them. The sample lists 600,000 or so clones, about an eighth seen once, with roughly 0.11% in the top ten. Study-level results: For Type 1 diabetes patients, all four CD4+ subsets carried TCRB CDR3s that were moderately but significantly shorter.

Their cognate antigens are unknown. The source material was naive CD4+ T cells from blood. These receptors were taken from a man under 40 with type 1 diabetes.

The CDR3 protein is CSVEVQRLGGEAFF. CDR3 coding DNA: TGCAGCGTTGAGGTACAGCGCTTGGGCGGTGAAGCTTTCTTT. This chain uses TRBV29-1 with TRBJ1-1; unclear D gene. The CDR3 extends over 14 amino acids. V was shortened by 3 bases and J by 7 bases, with 18 bases between the two germline ends. Per the germline V gene, CDR1 is SQVTM and CDR2 is ANQGSEA.

The chain recombines TRBV14 with TRBJ2-7; possible D gene TRBD1, 6 bases. The CDR3 length is 13 residues. Trimming pared 3 bases from V and 3 bases from J, leaving 9 bases between. Germline V gene data show CDR1 as SGHDN and CDR2 as FVKESK. For the CDR3, the DNA is TGTGCCAGCAGCCACTGGGACATCTACGAGCAGTACTTC. This translates into CASSHWDIYEQYF. Variable domain in full (rest from reference TRBV14 and TRBJ2-7): EAGVTQFPSHSVIEKGQTVTLRCDPISGHDNLYWYRRVMGKEIKFLLHFVKESKQDESGMPNNRFLAERTGGTYSTLKVQPAELEDSGVYFCASSHWDIYEQYFGPGTRLTVT.

This clone has only a few counts. The chain joins TRBV5-4 to TRBJ1-2; 8 bases map to TRBD1. The germline V gene encodes CDR1 SGHNT and CDR2 YYREEE (reference sequence). The CDR3 is 14 residues long. The V segment lost 3 bases and the J segment 4 bases; nucleotides outside the gene matches: 5. The CDR3 protein is CASSYTTGGYGYTF. CDR3 sequence (DNA): TGTGCCAGCAGCTATACAACAGGGGGCTATGGCTACACCTTC.

V gene TRBV4-3 combines with J gene TRBJ2-5, with TRBD1 matching 8 bases. Germline trimming cut 0 bases from V and 1 base from J; bases unmatched to any gene: 1. Germline CDR1 LGHNA, CDR2 YSLEER. The length of the CDR3 is 15 residues. For the CDR3, the DNA is TGCGCCAGCAGCCAAGACGGACAGGGCCAAGAGACCCAGTACTTC. It yields the protein CASSQDGQGQETQYF.